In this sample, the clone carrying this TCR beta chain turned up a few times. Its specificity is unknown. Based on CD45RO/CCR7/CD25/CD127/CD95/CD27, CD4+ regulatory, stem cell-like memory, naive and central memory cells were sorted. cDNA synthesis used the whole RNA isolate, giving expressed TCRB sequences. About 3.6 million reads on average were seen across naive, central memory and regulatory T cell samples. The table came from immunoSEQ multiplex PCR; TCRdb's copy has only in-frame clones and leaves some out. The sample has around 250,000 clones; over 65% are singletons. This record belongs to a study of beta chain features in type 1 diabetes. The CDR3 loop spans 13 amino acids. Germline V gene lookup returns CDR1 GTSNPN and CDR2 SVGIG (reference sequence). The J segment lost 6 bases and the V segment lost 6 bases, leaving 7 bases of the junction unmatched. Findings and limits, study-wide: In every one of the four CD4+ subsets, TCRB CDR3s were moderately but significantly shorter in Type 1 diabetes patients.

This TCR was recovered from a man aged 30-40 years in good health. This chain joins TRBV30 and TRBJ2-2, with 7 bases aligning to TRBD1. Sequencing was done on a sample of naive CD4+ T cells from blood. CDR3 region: CACRDSAPGELFF. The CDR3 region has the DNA TGTGCCTGCCGGGACAGTGCCCCCGGGGAGCTGTTTTTT.